What follows is one TCR beta chain and its context. Its antigen is unknown. The data were taken from a study of identifying expanded T cells in peripheral blood. Here immunoSEQ multiplex PCR was the method, and the copy in TCRdb shows in-frame clones only, minus some. Altogether about 80,000 clones are present, 65% to 85% being singletons, with the ten largest covering around 20%. V was trimmed by 1 base and J by 2 bases, leaving 11 bases between them. CDR3 size: 15 residues. Germline-derived CDR1 and CDR2 are KGHSH and LQKENI. Study-wide results and caveats: Approximately 2-week clone count variance significantly increased as total template count grew. Technical replicates showed about 1.1 changed clones; roughly two weeks 15 to 20; four weeks 19.

Collection occurred without any documented infections or immune events in donors. J is TRBJ1-1 and V is TRBV18; the D gene is possibly TRBD1 (5 bases). This receptor was obtained from a person between 18 and 75 years old in good health. Sequencing was carried out using blood. CDR3 loop: CASSPRQGTNTEAFF. CDR3 nucleotide sequence: TGTGCCAGCTCACCACGGCAGGGCACCAACACTGAAGCTTTCTTT.